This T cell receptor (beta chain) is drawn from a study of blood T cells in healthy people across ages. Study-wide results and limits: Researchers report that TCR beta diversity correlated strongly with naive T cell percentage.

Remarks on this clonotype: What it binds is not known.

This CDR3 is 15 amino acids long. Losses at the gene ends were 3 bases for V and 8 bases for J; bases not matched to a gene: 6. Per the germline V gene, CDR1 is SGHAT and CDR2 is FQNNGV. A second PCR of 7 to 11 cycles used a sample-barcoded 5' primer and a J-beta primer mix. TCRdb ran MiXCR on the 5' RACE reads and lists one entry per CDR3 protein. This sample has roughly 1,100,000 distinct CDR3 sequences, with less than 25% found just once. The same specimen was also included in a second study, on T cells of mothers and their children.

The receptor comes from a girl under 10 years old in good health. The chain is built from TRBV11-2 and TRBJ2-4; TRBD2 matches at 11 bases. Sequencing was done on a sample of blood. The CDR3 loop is CASSFSGGAIDIQYF. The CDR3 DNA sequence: TGTGCCAGCAGCTTTAGCGGGGGGGCAATAGACATTCAGTACTTC.